The clone carrying this TCR beta chain was recorded a few times. This specimen comes from a study of CDR3 diversity in severe acne. Per germline, CDR1 LGHDT and CDR2 YNNKEL (reference sequence). V shed 5 bases and J shed 5 bases, with 12 bases lying between them. The CDR3 is 13 amino acids. Each CDR3 protein is one row after TCRdb ran MiXCR on the PCR reads. The table includes 65,000 to 95,000 distinct CDR3 sequences, roughly 51% detected once. The rearrangement links TRBV3-1 to TRBJ1-1; D ambiguous. The material sequenced was blood. This TCR derives from a male donor in good health, without acne. The CDR3 DNA reads TGTGCCAGCAGCAGAGAGGATGGGACTGAAGCTTTCTTT. Protein: CASSREDGTEAFF.